This TCR beta chain was recovered during a study of cytomegalovirus exposure and HLA in healthy donors. Here immunoSEQ multiplex PCR was the method, and the copy in TCRdb shows in-frame clones only, minus some. Among roughly 200,000 clones, roughly 77% were seen once, and the ten largest hold roughly 1.2%. J gave up 3 bases and V 3 bases, and 5 bases lay outside the gene matches. The CDR3 covers 15 residues. CDR1 is SGDLS and CDR2 is YYNGEE in the germline V gene. The receptor comes from a woman aged 25-40 years in good health and CMV-seronegative. The J gene is TRBJ2-1, the V gene TRBV9; TRBD2 matches 8 bases. Sample: PBMCs. DNA of the CDR3: TGTGCCAGCAGCGGGAGCGGGGGTTACTACAATGAGCAGTTCTTC. It is translated as CASSGSGGYYNEQFF.